This entry lists 29 T cell receptor beta chains sequenced from one sample in a study of synovial regulatory T cells in juvenile arthritis. Profiled with immunoSEQ multiplex PCR; TCRdb holds only in-frame clones, not every one. Reported are about 10,000 clones; the ten largest clones contain approximately 1.2%. Input material: Treg cells from blood. The subset here: remaining (HLA-DR-negative) circulating blood Treg cells. The receptors here all came from a donor between 2 and 35 years old with juvenile idiopathic arthritis.

The chain joins TRBV19 to TRBJ2-2; TCRdb picks TRBD1, but there is no DNA to check that call. CDR3 size: 17 residues. DNA is not on record. Germline V gene lookup returns CDR1 LNHDA and CDR2 SQIVND (reference sequence). This chain's CDR3 is CASSIHGWQGADGELFF.

The genes are TRBV7-2 and TRBJ2-7. CDR1 and CDR2 from the germline V gene are SGHTA and FQGNSA. The CDR3 sequence is 11 residues long. No DNA appears here. The CDR3 loop is CASSLKVEQYF. Full variable domain (remainder filled in from reference TRBV7-2 and TRBJ2-7): GAGVSQSPSNKVTEKGKDVELRCDPISGHTALYWYRQSLGQGLEFLIYFQGNSAPDKSGLPSDRFSAERTGGSVSTLTIQRTQQEDSAVYLCASSLKVEQYFGPGTRLTVT.

The chain has TRBV27 and TRBJ2-7; with no DNA, the TCRdb D assignment of TRBD2 cannot be verified. The CDR3 is 15 amino acids. The entry carries no DNA sequence. Germline loops: CDR1 MNHEY, CDR2 SMNVEV (reference sequence). The CDR3 region is CASSHYLAGGYEQYF.

The chain combines TRBV19 with TRBJ1-5. The CDR3 has 12 amino acids. The coding DNA is unavailable. The germline V gene encodes CDR1 LNHDA and CDR2 SQIVND (reference sequence). Here the CDR3 reads CASSLGSQPQHF.

V gene TRBV11-1 combines with J gene TRBJ2-1. The CDR3 loop spans 13 amino acids. The record lacks a DNA sequence. The germline V gene encodes CDR1 SGHAT and CDR2 FQDESV (reference sequence). The CDR3 protein is CASANGDGNEQFF.

The chain joins TRBV9 to TRBJ2-2; TCRdb selects TRBD2, and the lack of DNA leaves this call unchecked. Germline CDR1 reads SGDLS; CDR2 reads YYNGEE. This CDR3 spans 17 amino acids. The DNA sequence is not available. CDR3 sequence: CASSVLAGYTNTGELFF.

The chain couples TRBV29-1 to TRBJ1-1; there is no DNA to check the TCRdb D call of TRBD1. Germline V gives CDR1 SQVTM, CDR2 ANQGSEA. The CDR3 is 14 amino acids. The DNA is unrecorded. CDR3 residues: CSVAPRGTNTEAFF.

The genes are TRBV4-1 and TRBJ1-2; there is no DNA to check the TCRdb D call of TRBD1. The CDR3 extends over 14 amino acids. No nucleotide data were recorded. Germline-derived CDR1 and CDR2 are MGHRA and YSYEKL. The CDR3 is CASSQEGQLYGYTF.

The chain recombines TRBV6-5 with TRBJ2-2; TCRdb designates TRBD1, a call that cannot be tested without DNA. This CDR3 spans 12 amino acids. No DNA sequence is on record. Germline V gene data show CDR1 as MNHEY and CDR2 as SVGAGI. CDR3 residues: CASSNRVGELFF.

The chain links TRBV9 to TRBJ1-4; as DNA is missing, the TRBD1 call by TCRdb cannot be tested. The CDR3 is 15 amino acids. Nucleotide data are not available. Germline V gene data show CDR1 as SGDLS and CDR2 as YYNGEE. CDR3 amino acids: CASSTGQTSIEKLFF.

This chain connects TRBV6-1 to TRBJ1-3. Germline values: CDR1 MNHNS, CDR2 SASEGT. The CDR3 is 13 residues long. There is no recorded DNA. This chain's CDR3 is CASSEAWGNTIYF.

The genes are TRBV5-4 and TRBJ1-1; TCRdb names TRBD1, which stays unverified in the absence of DNA. Per the germline V gene, CDR1 is SGHNT and CDR2 is YYREEE (reference sequence). The CDR3 totals 14 residues. No DNA is given. This chain's CDR3 is CALSRWDMNTEAFF. Looking up the rest from reference TRBV5-4 and TRBJ1-1 gives the full variable domain: ETGVTQSPTHLIKTRGQQVTLRCSSQSGHNTVSWYQQALGQGPQFIFQYYREEENGRGNFPPRFSGLQFPNYSSELNVNALELDDSALYLCALSRWDMNTEAFFGQGTRLTVV.

The chain carries TRBV28 and TRBJ1-2. CDR1 and CDR2 (germline): MDHEN, SYDVKM. The CDR3 extends over 12 amino acids. The DNA is not on file. CDR3 protein: CASSLRGLGYTF.

V and J are TRBV2 and TRBJ1-5. CDR1 SNHLY and CDR2 FYNNEI come from the germline V gene. This CDR3 is built from 12 residues. No DNA is listed. CDR3 protein: CASKIGNQPQHF.

The J gene is TRBJ2-2, the V gene TRBV5-6; the D call from TCRdb, TRBD2, cannot be confirmed without DNA. The V gene's germline CDR1 is SGHDT and CDR2 YYEEEE. CDR3 length: 18 residues. No DNA appears here. The CDR3 is CASSFRLAGGPDTGELFF.

V is TRBV19 and J is TRBJ1-5. Germline-derived CDR1 and CDR2 are LNHDA and SQIVND (reference sequence). The CDR3 extends over 14 amino acids. No DNA has been recorded. CDR3 loop: CASKGMTSNQPQHF.

The chain recombines TRBV6-6 with TRBJ1-1. Germline assignment: CDR1 MNHNY and CDR2 SVGAGI (reference sequence). CDR3 size: 12 residues. No DNA sequence is on record. CDR3 sequence reads: CASRLTGAEAFF.

The J gene is TRBJ1-1, the V gene TRBV6-5; TCRdb reports TRBD1, a call that lacks DNA to check it against. The CDR3 runs 13 residues. Only the protein is on record. The germline V gene has CDR1 MNHEY and CDR2 SVGAGI. The chain's CDR3 is CASSRTGYTEAFF.

CDR3 amino acids: CASRDPAGYTF. The rearrangement uses TRBV28 and TRBJ1-2. The CDR3 extends over 11 amino acids. DNA is not on record. Germline CDR1 reads MDHEN; CDR2 reads SYDVKM.

The rearrangement uses TRBV5-1 and TRBJ2-2; with no DNA, the TCRdb D assignment of TRBD1 cannot be verified. The CDR3 has 14 residues. The entry carries no DNA sequence. Germline V CDR1 and CDR2: SGHRS, YFSETQ. The CDR3 loop is CASSLEGDTGELFF.

The chain couples TRBV5-8 to TRBJ2-5; the TCRdb D gene call, TRBD2, has no DNA to confirm it. The CDR3 totals 11 residues. No DNA is given. Germline CDR1 is SGHTS and CDR2 is YDEGEE. The CDR3 is CASKVLATQYF.

The chain joins TRBV5-1 to TRBJ1-2. The CDR3 sequence is 14 residues long. The coding DNA is unavailable. Germline lookup yields CDR1 SGHRS and CDR2 YFSETQ. Here the CDR3 reads CASSLLQGLDGYTF.

The V gene is TRBV27, the J gene TRBJ2-7; TCRdb proposes TRBD2, but this gene call is untestable without DNA. The CDR3 totals 13 residues. DNA is not on record. The germline V gene has CDR1 MNHEY and CDR2 SMNVEV (reference sequence). CDR3 sequence: CATTTSGSYEQYF.

The V gene is TRBV5-1, the J gene TRBJ2-2; the TRBD2 assignment by TCRdb is unverifiable without DNA. Germline loops: CDR1 SGHRS, CDR2 YFSETQ. The CDR3 contains 15 residues. Only the protein sequence is given. CDR3 region: CASSYEMGRGGAVFF.

This rearrangement joins TRBV5-6 to TRBJ2-2; the TCRdb D gene call, TRBD2, has no DNA to confirm it. The germline V gene has CDR1 SGHDT and CDR2 YYEEEE. The CDR3 has 15 amino acids. The protein alone is recorded here. The CDR3 is CASSAKAPRTGELFF.

The chain has TRBV29-1 and TRBJ1-1; no DNA is available, so the TRBD1 call from TCRdb remains unchecked. Germline V gene data show CDR1 as SQVTM and CDR2 as ANQGSEA. The CDR3 is made up of 16 amino acids. No DNA has been recorded. The CDR3 loop reads CSVEKGQGMMNTEAFF.

The chain carries TRBV7-6 and TRBJ2-5; the TRBD2 assignment by TCRdb is unverifiable without DNA. CDR1 is SGHVS and CDR2 is FNYEAQ in the germline V gene. This CDR3 is 15 amino acids long. No DNA was logged. CDR3 amino acids: CASSQPGRVQETQYF.

Considering frequency, this clone is medium-sized. CDR3: CASRTGTVNEKLFF. The chain carries TRBV28 and TRBJ1-4; absent DNA, TCRdb's TRBD1 call cannot be checked. Germline CDR1 reads MDHEN; CDR2 reads SYDVKM. This CDR3 contains 14 residues. The DNA is not on file.

This chain uses TRBV19 with TRBJ1-2; TCRdb gives TRBD1 as the D gene, but with no DNA this cannot be confirmed. From germline, CDR1 is LNHDA and CDR2 SQIVND (reference sequence). This CDR3 is built from 11 residues. DNA is not recorded here. The chain's CDR3 is CASSSTYGYTF.